The 8 T cell receptor beta chains below all came from one sample that was sequenced in a study of T cell responses to AZD1222 COVID-19 vaccine. The data were produced by immunoSEQ multiplex PCR, yet TCRdb's version contains in-frame clones alone and is incomplete. The top ten hold around 2% of the sample, which has 180,000 or so clones, approximately 91% seen once. Source: peripheral blood, taken 28 days after the second AZD1222 dose. The receptors originated from an adult who received the AZD1222 COVID-19 vaccine.

The chain employs TRBV6-2 or TRBV6-3 and TRBJ2-7, with TRBD1 identical over 7 bases. The CDR3 has 14 residues. CDR1 and CDR2 (germline): MNHEY, SVGEGT. V was clipped by 5 bases and J by 0 bases; unmatched bases: 4. This chain's CDR3 is CASSKGTASYEQYF. CDR3 DNA sequence: TGTGCCAGCAGTAAAGGGACAGCCTCCTACGAGCAGTACTTC.

The chain couples TRBV20-1 to TRBJ1-5, with no clear D. CDR3 length: 14 amino acids. Germline V CDR1 and CDR2: DFQATT, SNEGSKA (reference sequence). V lost 3 bases to trimming and J lost 3 bases, with 12 bases between them. DNA of the CDR3: TGCAGTGCTAGTAGTAGGCTCGCCAATCAGCCCCAGCATTTT. It codes for CSASSRLANQPQHF.

This chain connects TRBV7-2 to TRBJ1-4, with 9 bases fitting TRBD1. CDR3 length: 15 residues. Germline V gene lookup returns CDR1 SGHTA and CDR2 FQGNSA. V shed 5 bases, J shed 8 bases, and the junction held 9 bases outside the gene matches. The CDR3 DNA is TGTGCCAGCAGCCAAACAGGGGGCAATAGGGAAAAACTGTTTTTT. Its translation: CASSQTGGNREKLFF.

The chain links TRBV3-1 (or the pseudogene TRBV3-2) to TRBJ2-1, with 8 bases aligning to TRBD2. Germline V gene sequence: CDR1 LGHDT, CDR2 YNNKEL (reference sequence). The V and J ends lost 3 bases and 4 bases, in that order; junction bases with no gene match: 5. The CDR3 extends over 15 amino acids. CDR3 nucleotide sequence: TGTGCCAGCAGCCATAGACTAGCGCGGTACAATGAGCAGTTCTTC. Translating gives CASSHRLARYNEQFF.

J is TRBJ1-2 and V is TRBV4-1; D uncertain. V lost 1 base to trimming and J lost 8 bases, with 23 bases between them. The CDR3 sequence is 17 residues long. Germline values: CDR1 MGHRA, CDR2 YSYEKL. CDR3 sequence (DNA): TGCGCCAGCAGCCAAGTTCAGGCCTTCAGATCCTCTGGGGGCTACACCTTC. It specifies CASSQVQAFRSSGGYTF.

Here the CDR3 DNA reads TGTGCCAGCAGCTTAGAGCTGGCGGGAATGGGGACAGATACGCAGTATTTT. Protein product: CASSLELAGMGTDTQYF. V is TRBV11-2 and J is TRBJ2-3; maybe TRBD2 (6 bases). Germline assignment: CDR1 SGHAT and CDR2 FQNNGV. The V and J ends lost 0 bases and 3 bases respectively, with 16 bases between them. This CDR3 is 17 amino acids long.

V and J are TRBV27 and TRBJ1-1, with D maybe TRBD1 (6 bases). CDR3 length: 15 residues. V lost 2 bases, J lost 3 bases, and 13 bases lay in between. Looked up from germline, CDR1 is MNHEY and CDR2 is SMNVEV (reference sequence). This CDR3 is CASSLVGGLYTEAFF. The CDR3 DNA sequence: TGTGCCAGCAGTTTAGTGGGGGGGCTGTACACTGAAGCTTTCTTT.

This rearrangement joins TRBV15 to TRBJ2-2, with D unresolved. V lost 0 bases and J lost 6, with 5 bases in between. Germline CDR1 and CDR2: LNHNV and YYDKDF (reference sequence). This CDR3 is 13 amino acids long. The DNA of the CDR3 is TGTGCCACCAGCAGAGATCTCTCCGGGGAGCTGTTTTTT. Translated: CATSRDLSGELFF.